One and the same sample provided the 24 T cell receptor beta chains below, sequenced in a study of T cell responses to AZD1222 COVID-19 vaccine. The data were produced by immunoSEQ multiplex PCR, yet TCRdb's version contains in-frame clones alone and is incomplete. The sample lists approximately 150,000 clones, roughly 87% seen once, with around 4.9% in the top ten. The material sequenced was peripheral blood, taken on day 0 of AZD1222 vaccination. These receptors were taken from an adult in good health.

The gene calls are TRBV9 and TRBJ2-1; TRBD1 matches 7 bases. In germline, CDR1 is SGDLS, CDR2 YYNGEE. This CDR3 spans 15 amino acids. V lost 0 bases, J lost 2 bases, and 2 bases stayed unmatched. For the CDR3, the DNA is TGTGCCAGCAGCGTAGAAGGGGGCCCCTACAATGAGCAGTTCTTC. Protein sequence: CASSVEGGPYNEQFF.

This clone appeared a few times. The chain employs TRBV20-1 and TRBJ1-2; no firm D call. With 6 bases removed from V and 1 base from J, the gap between germline ends came to 6 bases. Germline V gives CDR1 DFQATT, CDR2 SNEGSKA (reference sequence). The CDR3 runs to 11 residues. As DNA, the CDR3 is TGCAGTGCGTGGAGTAACTATGGCTACACCTTC. It encodes CSAWSNYGYTF.

The V call is TRBV28, the J call TRBJ2-1, with 15 bases matching TRBD2. The CDR3 runs to 17 residues. Trimming cost V 5 bases and J 5 bases; bases outside gene matches: 7. Germline CDR1 MDHEN, CDR2 SYDVKM. CDR3 in DNA: TGTGCCAGCAGTCAAAGCGGACTAGCGGGAGGGCACAATGAGCAGTTCTTC. Residues: CASSQSGLAGGHNEQFF.

This rearrangement joins TRBV10-2 to TRBJ2-4; TRBD2 aligns across 11 bases. Germline V gene sequence: CDR1 WSHSY, CDR2 SAAADI. With 4 bases clipped from V and 0 bases from J, the junction kept 5 bases outside the gene matches. The CDR3 covers 17 residues. The CDR3 reads CASSVRLAGLAKNIQYF. The CDR3 region has the DNA TGCGCCAGCAGTGTGCGACTAGCGGGGCTAGCCAAAAACATTCAGTACTTC.

The chain employs TRBV28 and TRBJ1-3; D is uncertain. Germline V gene data show CDR1 as MDHEN and CDR2 as SYDVKM. V was clipped by 8 bases and J by 2 bases, with 7 bases between them. The CDR3 has 12 amino acids. This chain's CDR3 is CASGFTGNTIYF. CDR3 nucleotides: TGTGCCAGCGGCTTTACTGGAAACACCATATATTTT.

The rearrangement links TRBV3-1 (or the pseudogene TRBV3-2) to TRBJ1-1; D uncertain. CDR3 length: 14 residues. V was trimmed by 1 base and J by 0 bases, leaving 6 bases between them. Germline V gives CDR1 LGHDT, CDR2 YNNKEL (reference sequence). The CDR3 spells CASSQGVLNTEAFF. The CDR3 region has the DNA TGTGCCAGCAGCCAAGGGGTCTTGAACACTGAAGCTTTCTTT.

Concerning this clone: At the DNA level, this CDR3 is encoded by other sequences in the same sample as well. V is TRBV7-2 and J is TRBJ1-3; D might be TRBD1 (5 bases). The CDR3 has 15 residues. The germline CDR1 and CDR2 sequences are SGHTA and FQGNSA. V was pared by 5 bases and J by 2 bases, with 13 bases between. The CDR3 DNA follows: TGTGCCAGCAGCCCTCCCGGCAGGGCTGGAAACACCATATATTTT. Its translation is CASSPPGRAGNTIYF.

The gene calls are TRBV11-3 and TRBJ1-1, with a tentative D call TRBD1 (5 bases). V shed 1 base and J shed 0 bases, with 9 bases lying between them. The CDR3 sequence is 15 residues long. CDR1 SGHNT and CDR2 YENEEA come from the germline V gene. CDR3 nucleotides: TGTGCCAGCAGCTTAGTCCGGGGGATGAACACTGAAGCTTTCTTT. Encoded protein: CASSLVRGMNTEAFF.

A single count supports this clone. V is TRBV7-2 and J is TRBJ2-4; D uncertain. V lost 1 base and J 0 bases, leaving 10 bases between the germline ends. The V gene's germline CDR1 is SGHTA and CDR2 FQGNSA. This CDR3 contains 16 residues. Written as DNA, the CDR3 is TGTGCCAGCAGCTTAGTTACCGGTCTAGCCAAAAACATTCAGTACTTC. Its protein is CASSLVTGLAKNIQYF.

The chain has TRBV4-1 and TRBJ2-1, with 12 bases fitting TRBD2. The J segment lost 3 bases and the V segment lost 0 bases, leaving 3 bases of the junction unmatched. Germline CDR1 and CDR2: MGHRA and YSYEKL. This CDR3 has 17 residues. CDR3 bases: TGCGCCAGCAGCCAAGACGCACTAGCGGGAGGCTACAATGAGCAGTTCTTC. It translates to CASSQDALAGGYNEQFF.

This chain joins TRBV28 and TRBJ2-5; D ambiguous. The CDR3 is made up of 14 amino acids. Germline V lookup: CDR1 MDHEN, CDR2 SYDVKM. V was pared by 5 bases and J by 4 bases, with 14 bases between. CDR3 DNA: TGTGCCAGCAGTGCCCGGGTGGGTCGAGAGACCCAGTACTTC. Translating gives CASSARVGRETQYF.

This clone showed up just a few times. This chain links TRBV30 with TRBJ2-6; 7 nucleotides align to TRBD2. Germline V CDR1 and CDR2: GTSNPN, SVGIG (reference sequence). The J segment lost 0 bases and the V segment lost 3 bases, leaving 14 bases of the junction unmatched. CDR3 length equals 19 residues. As DNA, the CDR3 is TGTGCCTGGAGCCCGGGGGGTAGCGGTTTATTCTCTGGGGCCAACGTCCTGACTTTC. It codes for CAWSPGGSGLFSGANVLTF. Together with reference TRBV30 and TRBJ2-6, the CDR3 gives the full variable domain: SQTIHQWPATLVQPVGSPLSLECTVEGTSNPNLYWYRQAAGRGLQLLFYSVGIGQISSEVPQNLSASRPQDRQFILSSKKLLLSDSGFYLCAWSPGGSGLFSGANVLTFGAGSRLTVL.

The chain employs TRBV27 and TRBJ1-5; TRBD1 might be the D (5 bases). The CDR3 runs to 14 residues. Germline CDR1 MNHEY, CDR2 SMNVEV (reference sequence). With 5 bases removed from V and 1 base from J, the gap between germline ends came to 9 bases. The CDR3 protein is CASSPWGSNQPQHF. CDR3 DNA: TGTGCCAGCAGTCCGTGGGGGAGCAATCAGCCCCAGCATTTT.

V is TRBV7-8 and J is TRBJ2-7; maybe TRBD2 (6 bases). V shed 2 bases and J shed 4 bases, with 12 bases lying between them. The CDR3 consists of 14 residues. CDR1 and CDR2 (germline): SGHVS, FQNEAQ. As DNA, the CDR3 is TGTGCCAGCAGCTTAATGCGGGAACTTTACGAGCAGTACTTC. Protein sequence: CASSLMRELYEQYF.

The rearrangement links TRBV7-2 to TRBJ2-3, with 7 bases lining up with TRBD2. J was trimmed by 3 bases and V by 5 bases; bases with no gene match: 5. CDR1 and CDR2 from the germline V gene are SGHTA and FQGNSA. There are 14 residues in the CDR3. For the CDR3, the DNA is TGTGCCAGCAGCCTCGGGGAGGGAACAGATACGCAGTATTTT. Translation gives CASSLGEGTDTQYF.

V gene TRBV12-3 or TRBV12-4 combines with J gene TRBJ1-1; D gene unclear. The V gene lost 5 bases and the J gene lost 4 bases, with 11 bases spanning the gap. The CDR3 covers 13 residues. DNA of the CDR3: TGTGCCAGCAGTCTAGGGTTCCCCACTGAAGCTTTCTTT. Protein: CASSLGFPTEAFF.

The chain has TRBV18 and TRBJ2-1; 11 bases align to TRBD1. Germline V lookup: CDR1 KGHSH, CDR2 LQKENI. The CDR3 is 16 residues long. The V and J ends lost 4 bases and 4 bases, in that order; junction bases with no gene match: 6. The CDR3 loop reads CASSLYGQGAYNEQFF. CDR3 nucleotide sequence: TGTGCCAGCTCACTCTACGGACAGGGGGCATACAATGAGCAGTTCTTC.

V and J are TRBV3-1 (or the pseudogene TRBV3-2) and TRBJ1-2; no clear D gene. The CDR3 has 14 amino acids. Per germline, CDR1 LGHDT and CDR2 YNNKEL (reference sequence). Trimming stripped 1 base from V and 7 bases from J, with 13 bases between. The CDR3 nucleotides read TGTGCCAGCAGCCAAGGGGCGGGGTTAGGTGGCTACACCTTC. This translates into CASSQGAGLGGYTF.

DNA for the CDR3: TGTGCCAGCAGCTCCCCGGGGGGGGGCAGTCAGCCCCAGCATTTT. Its protein is CASSSPGGGSQPQHF. This chain connects TRBV28 to TRBJ1-5; D perhaps matches TRBD1 (6 bases). V was clipped by 6 bases and J by 6 bases, with 18 bases between them. CDR3 length equals 15 residues. Germline V gene data show CDR1 as MDHEN and CDR2 as SYDVKM.

V and J are TRBV18 and TRBJ2-2; D is unclear. Trimming took off 1 base at V and 7 bases at J, with 7 bases between the two ends. The CDR3 totals 13 residues. Germline loops: CDR1 KGHSH, CDR2 LQKENI. CDR3 nucleotides: TGTGCCAGCTCACCACAGCACGGCGGGGAGCTGTTTTTT. Its translation is CASSPQHGGELFF.

The V gene is TRBV5-4, the J gene TRBJ1-1; no clear D gene. V gave up 7 bases and J gave up 0 bases, with 25 bases separating them. CDR1 and CDR2 (germline): SGHNT, YYREEE (reference sequence). This CDR3 has 18 amino acids. CDR3 in amino acids: CASVSMMWGAFMNTEAFF. For the CDR3, the DNA is TGTGCCAGCGTCTCGATGATGTGGGGTGCGTTCATGAACACTGAAGCTTTCTTT.

This clone was counted between two and nine times. The J gene is TRBJ1-2, the V gene TRBV7-2; D gene ambiguous. Germline V gives CDR1 SGHTA, CDR2 FQGNSA. CDR3 length equals 14 residues. The V and J ends lost 1 base and 1 base respectively, with 7 bases between them. The CDR3 DNA reads as TGTGCCAGCAGCTTAGGTTGGAATAACTATGGCTACACCTTC. Its protein product is CASSLGWNNYGYTF.

The chain uses TRBV7-9 and TRBJ1-3, with D possibly being TRBD1 (5 bases). Per the germline V gene, CDR1 is SEHNR and CDR2 is FQNEAQ (reference sequence). Deletions cut 1 base from V and 1 base from J, with 8 bases between. The CDR3 sequence is 15 residues long. DNA of the CDR3: TGTGCCAGCAGCTTAGGGGCAGGGTCTGGAAACACCATATATTTT. It specifies CASSLGAGSGNTIYF. Variable domain in full (rest from reference TRBV7-9 and TRBJ1-3): DTGVSQNPRHKITKRGQNVTFRCDPISEHNRLYWYRQTLGQGPEFLTYFQNEAQLEKSRLLSDRFSAERPKGSFSTLEIQRTEQGDSAMYLCASSLGAGSGNTIYFGEGSWLTVV.

To note about this clone: This specimen includes other DNA sequences encoding the same CDR3. This sequence joins TRBV3-1 (or the pseudogene TRBV3-2) and TRBJ2-1; D is unresolved. Germline V gene lookup returns CDR1 LGHDT and CDR2 YNNKEL (reference sequence). Trimming removed 3 bases from V and 2 bases from J, with 2 bases in between. This CDR3 region has 12 residues. This CDR3 reads CASSQTYNEQFF. CDR3 in DNA: TGTGCCAGCAGCCAGACCTACAATGAGCAGTTCTTC.